This passage covers 30 T cell receptor beta chains from one sample sequenced in a study of T cells in Graves' hyperthyroidism and ophthalmopathy (dated by TCRdb to the late 2010s). Receptor amplification or capture employed multiplex PCR. The sequencer listed for this sample is Illumina HiSeq 2000. The TCR beta CDR3 regions were amplified from RNA transcripts. The TCR CDR3 was subjected to a first round of RT-PCR using the HTBI primer set and the Qiagen OneStep RT-PCR kit. TCRdb applied fastp at Q25 and MiXCR to the public reads, then kept only in-frame beta chains. Rows with one shared CDR3 protein collapse into an entry with the most common genes and DNA. The sample has around 720,000 distinct CDR3 sequences on record, 30% to 40% of them singletons. The ten biggest clones cover about a third of the sample. Sequencing input: blood. All receptors come from a woman aged 40-49 years with Graves' hyperthyroidism.

As concerns this clonotype: A read error may explain this, as a much larger clone is one base away. This rearrangement joins TRBV4-3 to TRBJ2-7, with D uncertain. The CDR3 sequence is 13 residues long. Germline assignment: CDR1 LGHNA and CDR2 YSLEER. Trimming shortened V by 1 base and J by 4 bases, and 8 bases separated the two germline ends. The chain's CDR3 is CASSQGVPYEQYF. CDR3 in DNA: TGCGCCAGCAGCCAAGGGGTCCCTTACGAGCAGTACTTC.

V is TRBV7-2 and J is TRBJ1-1; D gene ambiguous. The CDR3 runs to 17 residues. Per germline, CDR1 SGHTA and CDR2 FQGNSA. Trimming removed 1 base from V and 0 bases from J, with 15 bases in between. The DNA for the CDR3 is TGTGCCAGCAGCTTAGGTGGGCAAATAGGAATGAACACTGAAGCTTTCTTT. Translated, it gives CASSLGGQIGMNTEAFF. Using reference TRBV7-2 and TRBJ1-1 for the parts outside the CDR3, the full variable domain is GAGVSQSPSNKVTEKGKDVELRCDPISGHTALYWYRQSLGQGLEFLIYFQGNSAPDKSGLPSDRFSAERTGGSVSTLTIQRTQQEDSAVYLCASSLGGQIGMNTEAFFGQGTRLTVV.

The genes are TRBV12-3 or TRBV12-4 and TRBJ1-1, with D perhaps TRBD1 (6 bases). The CDR3 length is 12 residues. V lost 6 bases to trimming and J lost 8 bases, with 13 bases between them. The chain's CDR3 is CASSFGGVEAFF. Here the CDR3 DNA reads TGTGCCAGCAGCTTCGGGGGCGTCGAAGCTTTCTTT.

This rearrangement joins TRBV12-3 or TRBV12-4 to TRBJ2-7; D could derive from TRBD1 or TRBD2 (5 bases each). CDR3 length equals 14 residues. The V end lost 3 bases, the J end lost 2 bases, and 11 bases lay between the germline ends. Here the CDR3 reads CASSLGDVAYEQYF. CDR3 DNA: TGTGCCAGCAGTTTGGGGGATGTAGCCTACGAGCAGTACTTC.

The rearrangement links TRBV6-2 or TRBV6-3 to TRBJ2-7; D gene uncertain. CDR3 size: 15 residues. From germline, CDR1 is MNHEY and CDR2 SVGEGT. Trimming shortened V by 1 base and J by 0 bases, and 10 bases separated the two germline ends. CDR3 sequence: CASSYFGGPSYEQYF. The CDR3 DNA reads TGTGCCAGCAGTTACTTCGGCGGACCCTCCTACGAGCAGTACTTC.

This clonotype was observed at least ten times. The rearrangement joins TRBV7-9 to TRBJ1-1; weak D call: TRBD1 (6 bases). Germline lookup yields CDR1 SEHNR and CDR2 FQNEAQ (reference sequence). The germline V and J ends were trimmed by 4 bases and 1 base, with 16 bases remaining between them. The CDR3 is 16 amino acids. CDR3 sequence: CASSSQGNPPNTEAFF. The CDR3 DNA reads TGTGCCAGCAGCTCCCAGGGGAACCCTCCGAACACTGAAGCTTTCTTT.

Concerning this clonotype itself: This may be a read error, as it is one base from a much larger clone. The chain links TRBV5-1 to TRBJ1-1; TRBD1 aligns across 7 bases. CDR3 length equals 14 residues. The germline V gene has CDR1 SGHRS and CDR2 YFSETQ. The CDR3 sequence is CAGSYGGQRTEAFF. The CDR3 DNA is TGCGCCGGCAGCTACGGGGGACAGCGGACTGAAGCTTTCTTT.

In nucleotides, the CDR3 is TGTGCCACCAGCAGAGACCCGGGGGTCCAAGAGACCCAGTACTTC. Its translation: CATSRDPGVQETQYF. The genes are TRBV15 and TRBJ2-5, with D perhaps TRBD2 (6 bases). The CDR3 is 15 amino acids. Germline CDR1 and CDR2: LNHNV and YYDKDF (reference sequence). V was trimmed by 0 bases and J by 1 base, leaving 9 bases between them.

The chain is built from TRBV5-1 and TRBJ2-7, with TRBD1 matching 9 bases. Looked up from germline, CDR1 is SGHRS and CDR2 is YFSETQ. Trimming removed 4 bases from V and 7 bases from J; junction bases left unmatched: 6. CDR3 size: 13 residues. The DNA of the CDR3 is TGCGCCAGCAGCATTGGACAGGGGAGTGAGCAGTACTTC. This translates into CASSIGQGSEQYF. Full variable domain (rest looked up from reference TRBV5-1 and TRBJ2-7): KAGVTQTPRYLIKTRGQQVTLSCSPISGHRSVSWYQQTPGQGLQFLFEYFSETQRNKGNFPGRFSGRQFSNSRSEMNVSTLELGDSALYLCASSIGQGSEQYFGPGTRLTVT.

In this sample, this clonotype turned up many times. The chain is built from TRBV10-3 and TRBJ2-6; D uncertain. In germline, CDR1 is ENHRY, CDR2 SYGVKD. Deletions cut 4 bases from V and 0 bases from J, with 13 bases between. This CDR3 is built from 17 residues. CDR3 bases: TGTGCCATCAGTGGGTTCCAGGTGCACTCTGGGGCCAACGTCCTGACTTTC. Translating it yields CAISGFQVHSGANVLTF.

This clonotype has a count of ten or more. The chain is built from TRBV11-2 and TRBJ1-1; D is uncertain. V lost 3 bases and J lost 3, with 5 bases in between. CDR1 is SGHAT and CDR2 is FQNNGV in the germline V gene. The CDR3 sequence is 12 residues long. Here the CDR3 reads CASSFQDTEAFF. CDR3 in DNA: TGTGCCAGCAGCTTTCAGGACACTGAAGCTTTCTTT.

This clonotype was detected only a few times. This chain connects TRBV10-3 to TRBJ1-1, with a tentative D call TRBD1 (6 bases). The CDR3 is 14 amino acids. Trimming shortened V by 10 bases and J by 1 base, and 16 bases separated the two germline ends. From germline, CDR1 is ENHRY and CDR2 SYGVKD. The CDR3 here is CASSQAGQNTEAFF. The CDR3 nucleotides read TGTGCCAGCAGCCAAGCGGGACAGAACACTGAAGCTTTCTTT.

As for this clonotype: A junction end diverges from the germline sequence, so it may reflect a read error. The chain has TRBV7-9 and TRBJ1-1; no firm D call. Germline loops: CDR1 SEHNR, CDR2 FQNEAQ (reference sequence). The CDR3 spans 12 residues. CDR3 sequence: CARSLLNTEAFF. The DNA of the CDR3 is TGTGCCCGCAGCTTACTCAACACTGAAGCTTTCTTT.

This clonotype has just a few counts. V and J are TRBV12-3 or TRBV12-4 and TRBJ2-2; 7 nucleotides agree with TRBD1. CDR3 length: 16 amino acids. Germline trimming cut 5 bases from V and 0 bases from J; bases unmatched to any gene: 6. CDR3 nucleotides: TGTGCCAGCAGTCGGGACAGCATCGCGAACACCGGGGAGCTGTTTTTT. Its translation: CASSRDSIANTGELFF.

The chain uses TRBV7-2 and TRBJ2-2, with D perhaps matching TRBD2 (5 bases). This CDR3 region has 16 residues. With 1 base removed from V and 8 bases from J, the gap between germline ends came to 17 bases. Per germline, CDR1 SGHTA and CDR2 FQGNSA. CDR3 loop: CASSLVFGLTRGELFF. CDR3 nucleotides: TGTGCCAGCAGCTTAGTCTTCGGACTCACTAGGGGGGAGCTGTTTTTT.

The V gene is TRBV5-5, the J gene TRBJ2-3, with unresolved D. CDR3 length: 15 amino acids. Germline-derived CDR1 and CDR2 are SGHKS and YYEKEE (reference sequence). V shed 2 bases and J shed 2 bases, with 12 bases lying between them. The DNA for the CDR3 is TGTGCCAGCAGCTTAGGCGGCTGGGACACAGATACGCAGTATTTT. This sequence encodes CASSLGGWDTDTQYF. Based on the CDR3 plus reference TRBV5-5 and TRBJ2-3, the full variable domain is DAGVTQSPTHLIKTRGQQVTLRCSPISGHKSVSWYQQVLGQGPQFIFQYYEKEERGRGNFPDRFSARQFPNYSSELNVNALLLGDSALYLCASSLGGWDTDTQYFGPGTRLTVL.

This clonotype was recorded a few times. The V and J genes are TRBV18 and TRBJ1-2, with a possible D match to TRBD1 (5 bases). This CDR3 is 13 amino acids long. CDR1 and CDR2 (germline): KGHSH, LQKENI. V lost 6 bases and J lost 4, with 12 bases in between. The CDR3 nucleotides read TGTGCCAGCTCGCCGGACATAAGCTATGGCTACACCTTC. The encoded protein is CASSPDISYGYTF.

To note about this clonotype: A read error may account for a junction end that differs from germline. The J gene is TRBJ2-5, the V gene TRBV24-1, with TRBD2 matching 7 bases. The germline gives CDR1 KGHDR, CDR2 SFDVKD. The CDR3 runs 16 residues. The CDR3 is CASSYDWEGSQETQYF. In DNA form, the CDR3 reads TGTGCCAGCAGTTATGATTGGGAGGGGTCCCAAGAGACCCAGTACTTC.

This clonotype was observed at least ten times. This rearrangement joins TRBV20-1 to TRBJ1-1; no clear D. Trimming removed 6 bases at V and 10 bases at J, with 15 bases between. Germline V gene data show CDR1 as DFQATT and CDR2 as SNEGSKA (reference sequence). The CDR3 spans 11 residues. CDR3 sequence: CSAQGWSAAFF. CDR3 coding DNA: TGCAGTGCCCAAGGCTGGTCAGCAGCTTTCTTT.

With regard to this clonotype: A junction boundary mismatches the germline segment, possibly from a read error. The gene calls are TRBV19 and TRBJ1-1; 7 bases fit TRBD1. The germline V gene encodes CDR1 LNHDA and CDR2 SQIVND (reference sequence). This CDR3 contains 14 residues. The CDR3 reads CASSAGTVKTEALF. The DNA for the CDR3 is TGTGCCAGTAGCGCAGGGACAGTTAAAACCGAAGCTCTCTTT.

The V gene is TRBV6-5, the J gene TRBJ1-1; unclear D gene. The V end lost 4 bases, the J end lost 6 bases, and 12 bases lay between the germline ends. The CDR3 sequence is 13 residues long. The germline CDR1 and CDR2 sequences are MNHEY and SVGAGI. The DNA for the CDR3 is TGTGCCAGCAGTTCAGCACTAAAGGCTGAAGCTTTCTTT. Protein: CASSSALKAEAFF.

Many counts were recorded for this clonotype. This chain connects TRBV7-2 to TRBJ2-5; D gene uncertain. The germline V and J ends were trimmed by 2 bases and 5 bases, with 15 bases remaining between them. This CDR3 region has 15 residues. Germline values: CDR1 SGHTA, CDR2 FQGNSA. DNA of the CDR3: TGTGCCAGCAGCTTAAGTGAGATGTCCAGCGAGACCCAGTACTTC. Translating it yields CASSLSEMSSETQYF.

This clonotype was counted many times. The chain combines TRBV7-9 with TRBJ2-5; D gene unclear. This CDR3 has 12 amino acids. Trimming took off 2 bases at V and 4 bases at J, with 5 bases between the two ends. The germline CDR1 and CDR2 sequences are SEHNR and FQNEAQ (reference sequence). CDR3 residues: CASSLWGETQYF. The CDR3 DNA reads TGTGCCAGCAGCTTATGGGGAGAGACCCAGTACTTC.

The chain has TRBV7-8 and TRBJ1-4; a weak D match, TRBD1 (6 bases). CDR1 and CDR2 from the germline V gene are SGHVS and FQNEAQ. This CDR3 comprises 15 residues. V dropped 1 base and J dropped 4 bases, with 10 bases sitting between them. The CDR3 protein is CASSLGGAGNEKLFF. The CDR3, as DNA: TGTGCCAGCAGCTTAGGGGGGGCGGGTAATGAAAAACTGTTTTTT.

V gene TRBV29-1 combines with J gene TRBJ1-4, with 7 nucleotides matching TRBD1. The ends lost 4 bases at V and 2 bases at J; junction bases unmatched: 10. CDR1 SQVTM and CDR2 ANQGSEA come from the germline V gene. The CDR3 totals 16 residues. The CDR3 DNA follows: TGCAGCGTTGGAGGAGGGGGCTTGTCGACTAATGAAAAACTGTTTTTT. Amino acid sequence: CSVGGGGLSTNEKLFF.

This clonotype was detected ten times or more. The gene calls are TRBV29-1 and TRBJ1-2; a weak D match, TRBD1 (5 bases). Trimming pared 4 bases from V and 2 bases from J, leaving 17 bases between. The CDR3 length is 15 residues. Germline CDR1 SQVTM, CDR2 ANQGSEA. CDR3 loop: CSVGRLFGTNYGYTF. CDR3 DNA: TGCAGCGTTGGACGTCTCTTTGGGACCAACTATGGCTACACCTTC.

The rearrangement uses TRBV5-5 and TRBJ1-1; D may be TRBD1 (5 bases). Germline CDR1 reads SGHKS; CDR2 reads YYEKEE (reference sequence). This CDR3 region has 12 residues. Trimming stripped 1 base from V and 7 bases from J, with 8 bases between. CDR3 residues: CASSLIGGEAFF. CDR3 DNA sequence: TGTGCCAGCAGCTTGATTGGGGGTGAAGCTTTCTTT.

This clonotype was observed at least ten times. The chain has TRBV20-1 and TRBJ1-2; 9 bases are shared with TRBD1. This CDR3 spans 14 amino acids. Germline CDR1 is DFQATT and CDR2 is SNEGSKA (reference sequence). Losses at the gene ends were 2 bases for V and 7 bases for J; bases not matched to a gene: 8. CDR3 nucleotides: TGCAGTGCTAGACCGGGACAGGGATTAGGTGGCTACACCTTC. Amino acids: CSARPGQGLGGYTF.

This chain uses TRBV7-9 with TRBJ2-3; perhaps TRBD1 as D (6 bases). Germline CDR1 SEHNR, CDR2 FQNEAQ (reference sequence). V lost 1 base to trimming and J lost 4 bases, with 9 bases between them. The CDR3 runs to 14 residues. The CDR3 bases are TGTGCCAGCAGCTTAGGACAGGCCGCAGATACGCAGTATTTT. Residues: CASSLGQAADTQYF.

Only a few counts were recorded for this clonotype. The CDR3 region has the DNA TGCGCCAGCAGCCAAGAGCAGAAACTAAATGAAAAACTGTTTTTT. Protein: CASSQEQKLNEKLFF. The rearrangement uses TRBV4-1 and TRBJ1-4; D is unresolved. The CDR3 spans 15 residues. From germline, CDR1 is MGHRA and CDR2 YSYEKL. V lost 0 bases, J lost 5 bases, and 10 bases lay in between.